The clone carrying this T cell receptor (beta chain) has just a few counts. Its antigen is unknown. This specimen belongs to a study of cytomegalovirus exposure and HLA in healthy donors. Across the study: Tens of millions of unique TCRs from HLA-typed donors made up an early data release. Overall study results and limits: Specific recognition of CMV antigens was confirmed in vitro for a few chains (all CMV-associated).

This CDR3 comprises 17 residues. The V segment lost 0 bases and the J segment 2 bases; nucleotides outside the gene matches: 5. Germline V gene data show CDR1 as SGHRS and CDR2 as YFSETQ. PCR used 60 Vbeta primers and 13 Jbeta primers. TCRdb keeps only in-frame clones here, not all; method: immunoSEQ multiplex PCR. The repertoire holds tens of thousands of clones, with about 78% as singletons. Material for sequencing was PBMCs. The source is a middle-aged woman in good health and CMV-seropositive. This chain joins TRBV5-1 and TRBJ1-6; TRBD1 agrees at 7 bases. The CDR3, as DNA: TGCGCCAGCAGCTTGGCTGTCAGGGGGACCTATAATTCACCCCTCCACTTT. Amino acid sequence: CASSLAVRGTYNSPLHF.